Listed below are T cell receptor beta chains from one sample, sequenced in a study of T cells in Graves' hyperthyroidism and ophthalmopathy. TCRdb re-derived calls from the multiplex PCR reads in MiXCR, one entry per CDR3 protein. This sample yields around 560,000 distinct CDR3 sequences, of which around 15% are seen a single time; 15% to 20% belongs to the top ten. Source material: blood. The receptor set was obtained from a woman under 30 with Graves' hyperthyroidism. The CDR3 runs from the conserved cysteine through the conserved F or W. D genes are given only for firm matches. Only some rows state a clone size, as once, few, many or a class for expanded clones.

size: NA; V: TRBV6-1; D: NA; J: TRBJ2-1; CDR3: CASGEPQTYNEQFF; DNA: TGTGCCAGCGGTGAACCCCAGACTTACAATGAGCAGTTCTTC
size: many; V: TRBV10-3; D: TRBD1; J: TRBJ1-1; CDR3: CAISDVGQVNTEAFF; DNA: TGTGCCATCAGCGACGTGGGACAGGTGAACACTGAAGCTTTCTTT
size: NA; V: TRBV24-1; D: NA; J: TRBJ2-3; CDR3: CATRASRTDTQYF; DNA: TGTGCCACCAGGGCCAGTCGCACAGATACGCAGTATTTT
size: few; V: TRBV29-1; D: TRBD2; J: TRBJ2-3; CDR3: CSVELEVAGGGTQYF; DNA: TGCAGCGTTGAACTGGAGGTAGCGGGAGGTGGTACGCAGTATTTT
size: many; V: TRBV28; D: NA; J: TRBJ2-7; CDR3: CASSFPNSYEQYF; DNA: TGTGCCAGCAGTTTCCCGAATTCCTACGAGCAGTACTTC
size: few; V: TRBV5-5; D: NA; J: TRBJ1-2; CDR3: CANSLAGDTAYGYTF; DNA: TGTGCCAACAGCTTGGCAGGGGACACAGCCTATGGCTACACCTTC
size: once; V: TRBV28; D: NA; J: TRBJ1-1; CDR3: CASSLEAVFMNTEAFF; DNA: TGTGCCAGCAGCTTGGAGGCAGTATTCATGAACACTGAAGCTTTCTTT
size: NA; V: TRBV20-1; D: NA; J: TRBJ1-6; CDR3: CSARGATNSPLHF; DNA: TGCAGTGCTAGAGGGGCCACAAATTCACCCCTCCACTTT
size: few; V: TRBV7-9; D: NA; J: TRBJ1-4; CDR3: CASSRAEGFGEKLFF; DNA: TGTGCCAGCAGCCGTGCGGAAGGATTTGGAGAAAAACTGTTTTTT
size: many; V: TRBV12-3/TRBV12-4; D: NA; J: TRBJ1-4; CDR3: CAINVGGREKLFF; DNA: TGTGCCATCAACGTCGGTGGAAGAGAAAAACTGTTTTTT
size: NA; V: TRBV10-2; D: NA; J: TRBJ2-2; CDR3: CASSEPNRLANTGELFF; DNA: TGCGCCAGCAGTGAGCCTAACAGGCTCGCGAACACCGGGGAGCTGTTTTTT